This TCR beta chain is drawn from a study of cytomegalovirus exposure and HLA in healthy donors. 13 Jbeta primers and 60 Vbeta primers were used for the PCR. Clones were read by immunoSEQ multiplex PCR, and TCRdb kept only the in-frame ones, dropping some. The repertoire holds around 150,000 clones, with around 79% as singletons. V dropped 2 bases and J dropped 8 bases, with 10 bases sitting between them. The CDR3 consists of 13 residues. Germline V gene lookup returns CDR1 SEHNR and CDR2 FQNEAQ (reference sequence). This TCR came from a man aged 35-49 years in good health and CMV-seropositive. The V call is TRBV7-9, the J call TRBJ2-4; D is possibly TRBD1 (5 bases). The sequenced sample was PBMCs. The CDR3 here is CASSLLGADIQYF. CDR3 nucleotide sequence: TGTGCCAGCAGCTTACTAGGGGCGGACATTCAGTACTTC.